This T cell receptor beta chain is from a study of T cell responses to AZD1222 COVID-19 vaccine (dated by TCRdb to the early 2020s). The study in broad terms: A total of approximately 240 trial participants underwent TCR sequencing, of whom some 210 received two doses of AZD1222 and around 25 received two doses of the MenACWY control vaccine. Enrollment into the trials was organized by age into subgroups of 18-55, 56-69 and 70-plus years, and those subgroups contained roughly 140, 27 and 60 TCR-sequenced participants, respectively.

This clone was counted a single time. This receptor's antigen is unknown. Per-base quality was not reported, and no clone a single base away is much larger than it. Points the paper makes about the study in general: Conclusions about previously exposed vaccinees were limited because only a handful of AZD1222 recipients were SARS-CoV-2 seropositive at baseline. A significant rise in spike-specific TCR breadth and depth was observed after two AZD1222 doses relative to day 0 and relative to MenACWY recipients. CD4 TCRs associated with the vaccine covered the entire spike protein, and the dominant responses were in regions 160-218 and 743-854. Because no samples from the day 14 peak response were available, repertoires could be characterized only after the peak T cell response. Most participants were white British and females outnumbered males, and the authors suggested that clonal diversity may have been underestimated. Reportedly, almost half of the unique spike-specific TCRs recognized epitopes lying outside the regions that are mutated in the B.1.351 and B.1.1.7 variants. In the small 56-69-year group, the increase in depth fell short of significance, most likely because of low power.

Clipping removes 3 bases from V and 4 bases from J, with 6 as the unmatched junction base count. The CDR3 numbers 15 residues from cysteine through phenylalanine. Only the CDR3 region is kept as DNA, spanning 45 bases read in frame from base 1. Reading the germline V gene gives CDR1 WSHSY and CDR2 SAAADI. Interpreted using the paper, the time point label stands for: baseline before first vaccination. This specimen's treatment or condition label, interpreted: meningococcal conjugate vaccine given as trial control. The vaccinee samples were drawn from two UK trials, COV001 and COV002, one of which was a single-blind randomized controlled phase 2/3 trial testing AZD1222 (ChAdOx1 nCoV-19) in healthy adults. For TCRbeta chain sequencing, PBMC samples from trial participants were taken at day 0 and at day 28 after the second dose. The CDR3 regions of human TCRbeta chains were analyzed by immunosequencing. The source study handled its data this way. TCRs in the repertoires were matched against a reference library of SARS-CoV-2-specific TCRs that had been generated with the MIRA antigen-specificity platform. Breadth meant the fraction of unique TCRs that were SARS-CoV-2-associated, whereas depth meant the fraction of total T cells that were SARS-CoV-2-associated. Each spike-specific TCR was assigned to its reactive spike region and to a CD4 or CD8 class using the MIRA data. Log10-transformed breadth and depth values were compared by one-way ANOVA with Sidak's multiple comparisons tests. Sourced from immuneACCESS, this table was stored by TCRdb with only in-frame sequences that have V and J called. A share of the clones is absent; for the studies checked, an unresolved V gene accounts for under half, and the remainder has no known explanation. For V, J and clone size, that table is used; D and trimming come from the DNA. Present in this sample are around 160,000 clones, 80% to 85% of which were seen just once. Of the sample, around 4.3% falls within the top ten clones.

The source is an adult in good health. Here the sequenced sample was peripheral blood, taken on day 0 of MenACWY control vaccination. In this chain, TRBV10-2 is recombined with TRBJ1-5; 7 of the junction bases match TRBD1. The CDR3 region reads CASSESGGRNQPQHF. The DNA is TGCGCCAGCAGTGAATCAGGGGGTAGGAATCAGCCCCAGCATTTT.